The 15 T cell receptor beta chains reported below all come from one sample, sequenced in a study of blood T cell repertoires in COVID-19. Profiled with immunoSEQ multiplex PCR; TCRdb holds only in-frame clones, not every one. Of over 80,000 clones in the sample, roughly 88% were seen once. Input material: peripheral blood. These receptors were collected from a woman of 80 years or more with acute or convalescent COVID-19.

The rearrangement joins TRBV4-1 to TRBJ1-1, with 7 bases matching TRBD1. Germline V lookup: CDR1 MGHRA, CDR2 YSYEKL. With V trimmed by 4 bases and J by 2 bases, 10 bases remained unmatched. The length of the CDR3 is 16 residues. CDR3 DNA: TGCGCCAGCAGCCTGTACCTGGGACAGATAAACACTGAAGCTTTCTTT. Translated: CASSLYLGQINTEAFF.

This chain connects TRBV29-1 to TRBJ1-1; D remains unclear. The CDR3 runs to 12 residues. From germline, CDR1 is SQVTM and CDR2 ANQGSEA. Between the trimmed V and J ends, which lost 4 bases and 5 bases, there was a span of 11 bases. The CDR3 region has the DNA TGCAGCGTTGTCCCGAGGAGGACTGAAGCTTTCTTT. This sequence encodes CSVVPRRTEAFF.

The chain is built from TRBV6-5 and TRBJ2-2; 10 nucleotides agree with TRBD2. The junction had 7 bases not matched to a gene; V was cut back by 6 bases and J by 6 bases. Germline V gives CDR1 MNHEY, CDR2 SVGAGI. The CDR3 totals 15 residues. In nucleotides, the CDR3 is TGTGCCAGCAGGTCGATGCTAGCGGGAGCCGGGGAGCTGTTTTTT. Protein sequence: CASRSMLAGAGELFF.

The CDR3 DNA reads as TGTGCCAGCAGTTACTACGGACAGGGCGACGAGCAGTACTTC. Translation gives CASSYYGQGDEQYF. V is TRBV6-5 and J is TRBJ2-7; 8 bases map to TRBD1. The CDR3 extends over 14 amino acids. Trimming cost V 1 base and J 5 bases; bases outside gene matches: 4. Per germline, CDR1 MNHEY and CDR2 SVGAGI.

This clone has only one observation. This chain uses TRBV5-4 with TRBJ2-1; TRBD2 is a possible D gene (5 bases). V lost 1 base and J lost 1, with 9 bases in between. From germline, CDR1 is SGHNT and CDR2 YYREEE (reference sequence). CDR3 length: 15 residues. Here the CDR3 DNA reads TGTGCCAGCAGCTTGCAGACGGGGTCCTACAATGAGCAGTTCTTC. Translating it yields CASSLQTGSYNEQFF.

V and J are TRBV7-5 and TRBJ1-4; TRBD1 is taken as the D call from the table, unchecked against the DNA. TRBV7-5 corresponds to a pseudogene. The CDR3 runs 15 residues. CDR3 in amino acids: CVRSLVVRGQEKLFF. CDR3 nucleotide sequence: TGTGTCAGAAGCTTAGTTGTTAGGGGCCAAGAAAAACTGTTTTTT.

The chain recombines TRBV12-3 or TRBV12-4 with TRBJ1-1; D is unresolved. The V end lost 4 bases, the J end lost 0 bases, and 6 bases lay between the germline ends. This CDR3 has 13 amino acids. CDR3 amino acids: CASSWTLNTEAFF. The CDR3 DNA reads TGTGCCAGCAGTTGGACTTTGAACACTGAAGCTTTCTTT.

The J gene is TRBJ1-2, the V gene TRBV10-3; 7 bases line up with TRBD1. V trimming: 2 bases; J trimming: 2 bases; junction bases outside the gene matches: 8. This CDR3 comprises 16 residues. Germline V gene data show CDR1 as ENHRY and CDR2 as SYGVKD. CDR3 bases: TGTGCCATCAGTGAGCGACAGGGAAGCTCAAACTATGGCTACACCTTC. Its protein is CAISERQGSSNYGYTF.

V and J are TRBV7-2 and TRBJ1-6; D gene unclear. V was clipped by 4 bases and J by 4 bases, with 2 bases between them. The CDR3 totals 12 residues. Germline V gene sequence: CDR1 SGHTA, CDR2 FQGNSA. The CDR3 is CASSSYNSPLHF. The CDR3 nucleotides read TGTGCCAGCAGCTCTTATAATTCACCCCTCCACTTT.

This clone was recorded only once. The chain combines TRBV6-5 with TRBJ2-7, with 7 bases that match TRBD2. Trimming took 5 bases from V and 2 from J; bases not matched to a gene: 9. The CDR3 loop spans 15 amino acids. Germline CDR1 is MNHEY and CDR2 is SVGAGI. This CDR3 reads CASSSGTSAPYEQYF. The CDR3 coding sequence is TGTGCCAGCAGTAGCGGGACCTCGGCCCCCTACGAGCAGTACTTC.

The chain combines TRBV2 with TRBJ2-1, with a tentative D call TRBD2 (5 bases). The CDR3 has 14 residues. The V end was cut by 6 bases, the J end by 3 bases, with 12 bases between. Germline V gives CDR1 SNHLY, CDR2 FYNNEI. The CDR3 nucleotides read TGTGCCAGCAGGGGCCCCGGACTCTACAATGAGCAGTTCTTC. It codes for CASRGPGLYNEQFF.

The J gene is TRBJ2-1, the V gene TRBV7-3; TRBD1 is a possible D gene (5 bases). The CDR3 runs 17 residues. V was cut by 4 bases and J by 1 base, with 17 bases left in between. Germline loops: CDR1 SGHTA, CDR2 FQGTGA. The CDR3 bases are TGTGCCAGCAGCTACTTGGGATCCAGGGTGTCCTACAATGAGCAGTTCTTC. This gives the protein CASSYLGSRVSYNEQFF.

This clone was recorded once. The chain uses TRBV6-5 and TRBJ2-1; D ambiguous. The CDR3 totals 15 residues. V was clipped by 0 bases and J by 6 bases, with 12 bases between them. Germline CDR1 is MNHEY and CDR2 is SVGAGI. Here the CDR3 reads CASSYSNSWANEQFF. In DNA form, the CDR3 reads TGTGCCAGCAGTTACTCGAACAGCTGGGCCAATGAGCAGTTCTTC.

The chain joins TRBV20-1 to TRBJ2-7; 8 bases align to TRBD1. J gave up 10 bases and V 6 bases, and 8 bases lay outside the gene matches. The CDR3 loop spans 11 amino acids. Germline V CDR1 and CDR2: DFQATT, SNEGSKA (reference sequence). As DNA, the CDR3 is TGCAGTGCCACAGACAGGGGTCAACAGTACTTC. Encoded protein: CSATDRGQQYF.

The chain is built from TRBV9 and TRBJ2-1; 12 nucleotides align to TRBD1. The trim removed 0 bases at V and 1 base at J, leaving 2 bases unmatched. CDR3 size: 17 residues. CDR1 and CDR2 from the germline V gene are SGDLS and YYNGEE. The CDR3 DNA reads TGTGCCAGCAGCGTAGGGGGACAGGGGGCATCCTACAATGAGCAGTTCTTC. Translation: CASSVGGQGASYNEQFF.